This T cell receptor (beta chain) stems from a study of shared clonotypes between healthy human individuals. Whole-study results and caveats: Incomplete sequencing of sorted subsets was indicated by rarefaction despite large depth. Larger estimated richness was generally seen in naive subsets than in memory subsets.

Healthy adults negative for HIV, lacking recent acute infections or vaccinations, served as donors. As originally analysed: Junction-only sequences without quality scores were provided by ImmunoSEQ, so filtering was different. Here immunoSEQ multiplex PCR was the method, and the copy in TCRdb shows in-frame clones only, minus some. The DNA was the basis for D and trimming; V, J and clone size are from that table. The data contain around 2.1 million clones, approximately 94% of them singletons. For this clone: Antigen specificity is unknown.

Trimming cost V 4 bases and J 5 bases; bases outside gene matches: 6. This CDR3 is 14 amino acids long. Germline V gene data show CDR1 as SGHRS and CDR2 as YFSETQ. The chain uses TRBV5-1 and TRBJ1-1; TRBD1 matches at 9 bases. The sample comprised naive CD4+ T cells sorted from blood. Subset of the sample: CD45RA+ positively selected. This sequence originates from a man between 18 and 29 years old in good health. As DNA, the CDR3 is TGCGCCAGCAGCGAACAGGGGGCTTGGACTGAAGCTTTCTTT. Residues: CASSEQGAWTEAFF.